The clone carrying this T cell receptor (beta chain) was seen repeatedly, ten times or more. First-strand cDNA relied on TRAV- and TRBV-specific primers spanning alpha and beta chains. TCRs were amplified for 15 to 20 PCR cycles with a constant-region primer and V-primer adapter. mRNA, after isolation, was amplified by in vitro transcription. TCRdb reprocessed the reads via MiXCR and lists one record per CDR3 protein. The sample yields tens of thousands of distinct CDR3 sequences, 9.4% seen once. The time point was: before trial treatment. All of the donors were given nivolumab, ipilimumab, aspirin, low-dose cyclophosphamide and low-dose radiotherapy as part of RACIN, a single-arm trial. Between the trimmed V and J ends, which lost 4 bases and 0 bases, there was a span of 10 bases. There are 14 residues in the CDR3. Germline V lookup: CDR1 SQVTM, CDR2 ANQGSEA. This entry belongs to a study of low-dose radiotherapy and immunotherapy resistance in tumors. Study details: On a schedule of every two weeks, intravenous cyclophosphamide at a dose of 200 mg/m2 was delivered one day before each radiation and immunotherapy administration.

The chain is built from TRBV29-1 and TRBJ1-5; the D is unclear. The sequence derives from a male donor with prostate cancer. The sequenced sample was PBMCs, obtained before treatment. The DNA of the CDR3 is TGCAGCGTTGTTAGTGGGCATAGCAATCAGCCCCAGCATTTT. Encoded protein: CSVVSGHSNQPQHF.